The 20 T cell receptor beta chains below come from one sample, sequenced in a study of CDR3 diversity in severe acne. TCRdb itself ran the PCR reads through MiXCR, one entry per CDR3 protein. The sample lists tens of thousands of distinct CDR3 sequences; 45% to 55% were seen once. Material for sequencing was blood. The receptors derive from a male donor in good health, without acne.

The V gene is TRBV3-1, the J gene TRBJ1-4, with a possible D match to TRBD1 (5 bases). The CDR3 covers 14 residues. The germline V gene encodes CDR1 LGHDT and CDR2 YNNKEL (reference sequence). Trimming removed 5 bases from V and 5 bases from J, with 12 bases in between. The CDR3 is CASSSGRRNEKLFF. The CDR3 nucleotides are TGTGCCAGCAGCTCGGGACGGAGGAATGAAAAACTGTTTTTT. The variable domain in full, completed from reference TRBV3-1 and TRBJ1-4, reads DTAVSQTPKYLVTQMGNDKSIKCEQNLGHDTMYWYKQDSKKFLKIMFSYNNKELIINETVPNRFSPKSPDKAHLNLHINSLELGDSAVYFCASSSGRRNEKLFFGSGTQLSVL.

This clonotype was counted between two and nine times. This sequence joins TRBV7-9 and TRBJ2-5; a possible D gene is TRBD2 (6 bases). Germline CDR1 and CDR2: SEHNR and FQNEAQ (reference sequence). The CDR3 is made up of 13 amino acids. Trimming removed 6 bases from V and 7 bases from J, with 15 bases in between. The CDR3 coding sequence is TGTGCCAGCAGATGGGACTCCTCCGCGACCCAGTACTTC. It encodes CASRWDSSATQYF.

This clonotype has only one observation. The gene calls are TRBV13 and TRBJ2-5, with 15 bases fitting TRBD2. With 4 bases clipped from V and 7 bases from J, the junction kept 4 bases outside the gene matches. The CDR3 extends over 15 amino acids. In germline, CDR1 is PRHDT, CDR2 FYEKMQ (reference sequence). CDR3 DNA: TGTGCCAGCAGCTCCCGGACTAGCGGGGGGGCGACCCAGTACTTC. Protein product: CASSSRTSGGATQYF.

With regard to this clonotype: A read error may be the cause here, since a much bigger clone is one base away. The V and J genes are TRBV13 and TRBJ2-7; 7 bases align to TRBD1. This CDR3 spans 14 amino acids. Looked up from germline, CDR1 is PRHDT and CDR2 is FYEKMQ (reference sequence). Here the CDR3 DNA reads TGTGCCAGCAGCTCCAGGGGGAGAGCCTACGGGCAGTACTTC. As protein: CASSSRGRAYGQYF. The entire variable domain, with the rest obtained from reference TRBV13 and TRBJ2-7, is as follows: AAGVIQSPRHLIKEKRETATLKCYPIPRHDTVYWYQQGPGQDPQFLISFYEKMQSDKGSIPDRFSAQQFSDYHSELNMSSLELGDSALYFCASSSRGRAYGQYFGPGTRLTVT.

This clonotype appeared once. The V gene is TRBV20-1, the J gene TRBJ2-3; 8 bases agree with TRBD2. The CDR3 contains 16 residues. In germline, CDR1 is DFQATT, CDR2 SNEGSKA (reference sequence). This CDR3 reads CSTRGAEPLHTDTQYF. CDR3 coding DNA: TGCAGCACGCGGGGGGCCGAACCGCTACACACAGATACGCAGTATTTT.

The genes are TRBV20-1 and TRBJ2-5; no clear D. The CDR3 has 13 amino acids. Looked up from germline, CDR1 is DFQATT and CDR2 is SNEGSKA (reference sequence). Trimming shortened V by 6 bases and J by 3 bases, and 14 bases separated the two germline ends. The CDR3 sequence is CSASLRIKETQYF. CDR3 nucleotides: TGCAGTGCCTCCTTGAGGATCAAAGAGACCCAGTACTTC.

This clonotype was counted a few times. This chain connects TRBV6-4 to TRBJ2-4; 9 bases agree with TRBD2. Germline trimming cut 6 bases from V and 12 bases from J; bases unmatched to any gene: 12. The germline V gene has CDR1 MRHNA and CDR2 SNTAGT. The CDR3 consists of 14 residues. The CDR3 here is CASRPPGGGEGQYF. CDR3 bases: TGTGCCAGCAGACCTCCTGGCGGGGGGGAGGGTCAGTACTTC.

On this clonotype itself: A read error may explain this, as a much larger clone is one base away. The chain recombines TRBV9 with TRBJ2-2; a possible D gene is TRBD2 (6 bases). This CDR3 contains 15 residues. Germline CDR1 reads SGDLS; CDR2 reads YYNGEE. CDR3 in DNA: TGTGCCAGCAGCGTGGAACGGGGGAACACCGGGGGGCTGTTTTTT. It translates to CASSVERGNTGGLFF.

This clonotype is termed medium-sized (0.01 to 0.1%). The rearrangement joins TRBV24-1 to TRBJ2-2; D is perhaps TRBD1 or TRBD2 (5 bases each). Trimming cost V 3 bases and J 6 bases, with 16 bases left between them. CDR3 length: 16 residues. The germline gives CDR1 KGHDR, CDR2 SFDVKD. CDR3 region: CATSDIGTDWAGELFF. CDR3 bases: TGTGCCACCAGTGATATCGGGACGGACTGGGCCGGGGAGCTGTTTTTT.

This sequence joins TRBV10-3 and TRBJ1-2, with 10 nucleotides matching TRBD1. This CDR3 spans 15 amino acids. Trimming at V came to 0 bases and at J to 6 bases, leaving 4 bases not matched to a gene. Germline V gene lookup returns CDR1 ENHRY and CDR2 SYGVKD. The CDR3 region is CAISESGTGEHGYTF. The CDR3 DNA reads TGTGCCATCAGTGAGTCAGGGACAGGGGAGCATGGCTACACCTTC.

Concerning this clonotype itself: A junction boundary mismatches the germline segment, possibly from a read error. V gene TRBV4-1 combines with J gene TRBJ1-5; D possibly corresponds to TRBD1 (5 bases). Germline CDR1 MGHRA, CDR2 YSYEKL. The CDR3 is made up of 16 amino acids. Here the CDR3 reads CVSSQVPGTSNQPQHF. As DNA, the CDR3 is TGCGTCAGCAGCCAAGTTCCCGGGACTAGCAATCAGCCCCAGCATTTT.

This clonotype was counted once. One end of the junction is discordant with germline, which a read error may explain. DNA of the CDR3: TGTGCCCGGAGTAAGGCCAAGGTCCGAATCAGGCCGGAGCAGTACTTC. This sequence encodes CARSKAKVRIRPEQYF. This sequence joins TRBV30 and TRBJ2-7; no clear D. The CDR3 runs to 16 residues. Germline V gene sequence: CDR1 GTSNPN, CDR2 SVGIG (reference sequence). Looking up the rest from reference TRBV30 and TRBJ2-7 gives the full variable domain: SQTIHQWPATLVQPVGSPLSLECTVEGTSNPNLYWYRQAAGRGLQLLFYSVGIGQISSEVPQNLSASRPQDRQFILSSKKLLLSDSGFYLCARSKAKVRIRPEQYFGPGTRLTVT.

Here the CDR3 reads CASSPPRTYEQYF. The DNA for the CDR3 is TGTGCCAGCAGCCCCCCCCGGACCTACGAGCAGTACTTC. V usage is TRBV7-9 and J usage is TRBJ2-7, with D unresolved. This CDR3 has 13 amino acids. The V end was cut by 5 bases, the J end by 2 bases, with 10 bases between. Germline V gene lookup returns CDR1 SEHNR and CDR2 FQNEAQ (reference sequence).

The sample holds a few counts of this clonotype. In DNA, the CDR3 is TGTGCCAGCAGCCCAGGGTCGCGGGAGACCCAGTACTTC. It specifies CASSPGSRETQYF. This rearrangement joins TRBV7-6 to TRBJ2-5; D may be TRBD1 (5 bases). V shed 5 bases and J shed 5 bases, with 12 bases lying between them. Germline V gives CDR1 SGHVS, CDR2 FNYEAQ. This CDR3 has 13 residues.

This chain connects TRBV20-1 to TRBJ2-7; 10 bases fit TRBD2. The V segment lost 1 base and the J segment 0 bases; nucleotides outside the gene matches: 9. The CDR3 runs 17 residues. The germline gives CDR1 DFQATT, CDR2 SNEGSKA (reference sequence). DNA of the CDR3: TGCAGTGCTAGAGCACTAGCGGGACCCCCGCCCTCCTACGAGCAGTACTTC. Translating gives CSARALAGPPPSYEQYF.

By share, this clonotype counts as medium-sized. The chain recombines TRBV7-6 with TRBJ2-5; D is undetermined. Germline loops: CDR1 SGHVS, CDR2 FNYEAQ. V was clipped by 0 bases and J by 5 bases, with 4 bases between them. This CDR3 spans 12 amino acids. The CDR3 sequence: CASSLALETQYF. CDR3 in DNA: TGTGCCAGCAGCTTAGCGCTGGAGACCCAGTACTTC.

The chain links TRBV7-9 to TRBJ1-2, with TRBD1 matching over 8 bases. CDR3 length equals 19 residues. Per the germline V gene, CDR1 is SEHNR and CDR2 is FQNEAQ (reference sequence). J gave up 0 bases and V 5 bases, and 17 bases lay outside the gene matches. This CDR3 is CASSPGQGGPFLANYGYTF. Here the CDR3 DNA reads TGTGCCAGCAGCCCCGGACAGGGCGGCCCATTCTTAGCTAACTATGGCTACACCTTC.

This clonotype was recorded only once. J is TRBJ1-1 and V is TRBV10-3, with D perhaps TRBD1 (5 bases). Per germline, CDR1 ENHRY and CDR2 SYGVKD. V shed 4 bases and J shed 3 bases, with 15 bases lying between them. CDR3 size: 15 residues. CDR3 nucleotides: TGTGCCATCAGTGCTAGATTCGACAGTTACACTGAAGCTTTCTTT. Protein: CAISARFDSYTEAFF.

The chain uses TRBV6-6 and TRBJ1-2, with D unclear. CDR3 length: 14 amino acids. V lost 10 bases and J lost 8, with 23 bases in between. Germline CDR1 reads MNHNY; CDR2 reads SVGAGI (reference sequence). DNA of the CDR3: TGTGCCACTCGCCCATCCGGCCCACGGCGGGGCTACACCTTC. Amino acid sequence: CATRPSGPRRGYTF.

This clonotype was observed a handful of times. The chain joins TRBV7-9 to TRBJ1-6; 8 nucleotides agree with TRBD1. The germline V gene has CDR1 SEHNR and CDR2 FQNEAQ (reference sequence). The CDR3 length is 15 residues. V was pared by 5 bases and J by 6 bases, with 6 bases of the junction left unmatched. The CDR3 sequence is CASSVRGQGNSPLHF. In DNA, the CDR3 is TGTGCCAGCAGCGTTAGAGGACAGGGTAATTCACCCCTCCACTTT.